A selection of T cell receptor beta chains follows, all from one sample in a study of monozygotic twins with inflammatory bowel disease. Reprocessing the 5' RACE reads, TCRdb reports a single entry for every CDR3 protein and omits DNA. The sample has nearly 45,000 distinct CDR3 sequences; the top ten hold 5.3%. The sequencing sample was made of blood. The receptor source for this set is a human donor with ulcerative colitis or Crohn's disease, or a healthy co-twin of an affected twin (not recorded which). Both conserved end residues are part of each CDR3.

V gene	J gene	CDR3 protein
TRBV5-5	TRBJ1-3	CASSLAYGSASGNTIYF
TRBV12-3/TRBV12-4	TRBJ2-4	CASTAGDKKNIQYF
TRBV28	TRBJ1-3	CASSRPRASLVGNTIYF
TRBV12-3/TRBV12-4	TRBJ1-6	CASRSGTGGYNSPLHF
TRBV20-1	TRBJ2-1	CSASRQGFSSYNEQFF
TRBV9	TRBJ1-2	CASSVAGSGNGYTF
TRBV7-6	TRBJ2-2	CASTRGGTGELFF
TRBV2	TRBJ1-4	CASSARGDPNEKLFF
TRBV7-3	TRBJ2-3	CASSPEGFTDTQYF
TRBV7-2	TRBJ2-7	CASSLGQAGGKEQYF
TRBV18	TRBJ1-5	CASSPYDIQPQHF
TRBV3-1	TRBJ1-2	CASSHSGVGASRDYGYTF
TRBV5-1	TRBJ2-4	CASSLDTLNIQYF